This T cell receptor (beta chain) was sequenced in a study of T cell responses to AZD1222 COVID-19 vaccine. Study findings and constraints: Spike-specific TCR repertoires showed rising breadth and depth after two AZD1222 doses. Nearly half of the spike-specific TCRs reportedly recognize variant regions that carry no mutations.

The protocol was immunoSEQ multiplex PCR, while the TCRdb copy is restricted to in-frame clones and leaves out a portion. The table has around 120,000 clones, about 93% seen once. Germline trimming cut 8 bases from V and 0 bases from J; bases unmatched to any gene: 7. The CDR3 covers 14 residues. Germline V gene sequence: CDR1 WNHNN, CDR2 SYGVQD (reference sequence). Turning to this clone: The antigen remains undetermined.

The rearrangement uses TRBV10-1 and TRBJ2-7; TRBD1 matches at 7 bases. This sequence was found in an adult who received the AZD1222 COVID-19 vaccine. The source was peripheral blood, collected 28 days after the second AZD1222 dose. The CDR3, as DNA: TGCGCCAGCGTGAGGGACAGTCCCTCCTACGAGCAGTACTTC. Translated: CASVRDSPSYEQYF.